This T cell receptor (beta chain) is drawn from a study of T cell responses to AZD1222 COVID-19 vaccine. CDR3 length equals 13 residues. Germline V gene sequence: CDR1 MNHEY, CDR2 SVGAGI. The V end was cut by 11 bases, the J end by 7 bases, with 18 bases between. Generated by immunoSEQ multiplex PCR, the TCRdb table keeps only in-frame clones and is missing some. This table has around 92,000 clones, around 90% appearing once. By frequency in the sample, this clone is large (0.1 to 1%). Sample: peripheral blood, taken on day 0 of AZD1222 vaccination. The chain links TRBV6-5 to TRBJ2-1, with D maybe TRBD1 (5 bases). The sequence derives from an adult in good health. CDR3 sequence (DNA): TGTGCCTCCCAGGGTAGTGAGGCAAATGAGCAGTTCTTC. Translation gives CASQGSEANEQFF.